The 32 T cell receptor beta chains presented below share a single source sample, sequenced in a study of tumor-infiltrating lymphocytes in primary liver carcinoma. A constant-region primer served to make TCR beta cDNA from around 540 ng total RNA. Each TCR beta library was derived from three nested multiplex PCR rounds that employed slightly modified ARM-PCR. TRBV1-TRBV30 forward primers paired with a C-beta reverse primer were used in the first two PCR rounds, which ran approximately 11 cycles each. TCRdb independently ran MiXCR on the multiplex PCR reads; one entry per CDR3 protein. The sample yields over 40,000 distinct CDR3 sequences, about 77% seen once. Co-extraction of RNA and DNA was performed on 20-30 mg of unsorted bulk tissue. Sequencing was performed on liver tumor tissue from sampling region 5. Subset in this sample: tumor region T5, tumor centre. All receptors come from a man aged 40-49 years with primary liver carcinoma and hepatitis B virus infection.

Concerning this clonotype itself: A much bigger clone sits one base away, suggesting this may be a read error. The V and J genes are TRBV5-1 and TRBJ2-1; no firm D call. The germline gives CDR1 SGHRS, CDR2 YFSETQ. The length of the CDR3 is 13 residues. CDR3 in amino acids: CASSSVQDNEQSF. DNA for the CDR3: TGCGCCAGCAGCTCAGTCCAAGACAATGAGCAGTCCTTC.

This clonotype was seen once. One end of the junction fails to match germline, which may point to a read error. This chain links TRBV18 with TRBJ2-3; 7 bases agree with TRBD2. The CDR3 consists of 14 residues. Per germline, CDR1 KGHSH and CDR2 LQKENI. This chain's CDR3 is CATTTSDGTDMQYF. CDR3 DNA sequence: TGTGCCACCACAACTAGCGACGGTACAGATATGCAGTATTTT.

The rearrangement links TRBV10-3 to TRBJ2-3, with 10 bases matching TRBD2. CDR1 is ENHRY and CDR2 is SYGVKD in the germline V gene. The CDR3 length is 19 residues. As DNA, the CDR3 is TGTGCTACCAGTGGACCCGGGACCAGCGGGAGGGTAGACACAGATACGCAGTATTTT. As protein: CATSGPGTSGRVDTDTQYF.

A single count supports this clonotype. One end of the junction varies from germline; a read error may be responsible. V gene TRBV6-2 or TRBV6-3 combines with J gene TRBJ1-5; the D gene is possibly TRBD1 (5 bases). Germline loops: CDR1 MNHEY, CDR2 SVGEGT. This CDR3 comprises 14 residues. The chain's CDR3 is CASTLVKGDQALHF. CDR3 in DNA: TGTGCTAGCACCCTGGTGAAAGGGGATCAGGCCCTGCATTTT.

As concerns this clonotype: An end of the junction differs from the germline gene, which may be a read error. The chain combines TRBV6-1 with TRBJ2-1, with D perhaps matching TRBD1 (6 bases). The length of the CDR3 is 15 residues. Germline CDR1 and CDR2: MNHNS and SASEGT. CDR3 in DNA: TGTGCCAGCAGCGTAACAGGGAGCTCCTACATTGAGCAGTTCTTC. It codes for CASSVTGSSYIEQFF.

The genes are TRBV6-1 and TRBJ1-5, with 9 bases that match TRBD1. Germline-derived CDR1 and CDR2 are MNHNS and SASEGT. The CDR3 runs 16 residues. After removal of 6 bases from V and 11 bases from J, the junction contained 17 bases not matched to a gene. CDR3 nucleotide sequence: TGTGCCAGCAGGGGAGACAGGGGGTTCGTGGAATCAGCCCAGCATTTT. Translated: CASRGDRGFVESAQHF.

This clonotype occurred once. At one boundary the junction diverges from the germline segment, which might be a read error. The V gene is TRBV29-1, the J gene TRBJ2-2, with a weak D call TRBD2 (6 bases). The CDR3 length is 15 residues. CDR1 and CDR2 (germline): SQVTM, ANQGSEA. CDR3 loop: CSVGTNAANTEELFF. CDR3 sequence (DNA): TGCAGCGTTGGGACTAACGCGGCGAACACCGAGGAGCTGTTCTTT.

The chain links TRBV11-2 to TRBJ2-1; 7 positions match TRBD2. Trimming took 8 bases from V and 15 from J; bases not matched to a gene: 19. The germline V gene has CDR1 SGHAT and CDR2 FQNNGV. CDR3 length equals 14 residues. CDR3 DNA: TGTGCCAGCGACTTATATACTATCGGGAGGTCTCTGTTCTTC. This translates into CASDLYTIGRSLFF.

The sample holds one count of this clonotype. A junction boundary mismatches the germline segment, possibly from a read error. The chain uses TRBV6-2 or TRBV6-3 and TRBJ2-7; D remains unclear. The CDR3 totals 13 residues. The germline CDR1 and CDR2 sequences are MNHEY and SVGEGT. CDR3 protein: CVSSYSSLYEQYF. CDR3 coding DNA: TGTGTCAGCAGTTACTCGTCGCTCTACGAGCAGTACTTC.

V and J are TRBV11-2 and TRBJ2-7; 8 bases are shared with TRBD1. The CDR3 has 14 amino acids. The ends lost 1 base at V and 7 bases at J; junction bases unmatched: 6. Germline CDR1 reads SGHAT; CDR2 reads FQNNGV. The CDR3 DNA follows: TGTGCCAGCAGCTTAGGCCCCGACAGGGGAGAGCAGTACTTC. It translates to CASSLGPDRGEQYF.

This sequence joins TRBV11-2 and TRBJ2-3; D possibly corresponds to TRBD1 (5 bases). This CDR3 is 14 amino acids long. Germline CDR1 reads SGHAT; CDR2 reads FQNNGV. Trimming cost V 5 bases and J 14 bases, with 23 bases left between them. The CDR3 here is CASSPQDATGARYF. Written as DNA, the CDR3 is TGTGCCAGCAGCCCCCAGGACGCCACAGGTGCGCGGTATTTT.

In this sample, this clonotype turned up a few times. This chain joins TRBV20-1 and TRBJ2-7; 7 bases agree with TRBD1. The CDR3 length is 13 residues. The V and J ends lost 0 bases and 6 bases, in that order; junction bases with no gene match: 5. Germline V gives CDR1 DFQATT, CDR2 SNEGSKA (reference sequence). The CDR3 region has the DNA TGCAGTGCTAGAGATACAGGGGCCCTCGAGCAGTACTTC. It encodes CSARDTGALEQYF.

With regard to this clonotype: At one of its ends the junction is not consistent with the germline gene, which may arise from a read error. The chain carries TRBV11-2 and TRBJ1-5; D may be TRBD1 (6 bases). There are 17 residues in the CDR3. Germline CDR1 reads SGHAT; CDR2 reads FQNNGV. The CDR3 DNA follows: TGTGCCAGCAGTTTAGCAGGGGTAACAGGGAGCAATCAGCCCCTGCATTTT. Translating it yields CASSLAGVTGSNQPLHF.

This clonotype was found once. The CDR3 DNA is TGTGCCAGCAGATGGGACCCCATTAACTACAATGGGCGGTTCTTC. Translating it yields CASRWDPINYNGRFF. V usage is TRBV6-1 and J usage is TRBJ2-1; D may correspond to TRBD1 or TRBD2 (5 bases each). CDR1 is MNHNS and CDR2 is SASEGT in the germline V gene. V lost 6 bases, J lost 15 bases, and 27 bases lay in between. The CDR3 has 15 amino acids.

In its sample, this clonotype was seen a few times. A much larger clone lies one base from this, so it may be a read error. The J gene is TRBJ2-2, the V gene TRBV2, with D perhaps given as TRBD1 or TRBD2 (5 bases each). Trimming took off 4 bases at V and 10 bases at J, with 16 bases between the two ends. This CDR3 is built from 14 residues. In germline, CDR1 is SNHLY, CDR2 FYNNEI. The CDR3 DNA reads as TGTGCCAGCAGTGGGACGAGGGGTTCCGTGGAGCTGTTTTTT. Its translation is CASSGTRGSVELFF.

This clonotype has more than one count but fewer than ten. The junction differs from germline at one of its ends, possibly a read error. The genes are TRBV30 and TRBJ1-1; D is perhaps TRBD1 (5 bases). The CDR3 is 13 residues long. Germline assignment: CDR1 GTSNPN and CDR2 SVGIG (reference sequence). CDR3 DNA: TGTACCTGGAGTCTCTTCGAGGGGACTGAAGCTTTCTTT. Protein product: CTWSLFEGTEAFF.

In the case of this clonotype: The conserved closing phenylalanine or tryptophan is absent in this CDR3, likely reflecting a read error. The limits of the CDR3 on the DNA are not certain, so only TCRdb's listed CDR3 is given. This chain connects TRBV29-1 to TRBJ2-7. Germline values: CDR1 SQVTM, CDR2 ANQGSEA. The CDR3 totals 15 residues, both ends included. The chain's CDR3 is CSVEDPRGSSYEQSL.

Comments on this clonotype: An end of the junction does not agree with germline; a read error may underlie this. The V gene is TRBV12-3 or TRBV12-4, the J gene TRBJ1-1; weak D call: TRBD1 (5 bases). The CDR3 consists of 14 residues. Here the CDR3 reads CTSSFGQGGTEAFF. For the CDR3, the DNA is TGTACCAGCAGTTTTGGGCAGGGCGGCACTGAAGCTTTCTTT.

V usage is TRBV29-1 and J usage is TRBJ2-7, with D possibly TRBD1 on 5 matching bases. V was clipped by 6 bases and J by 5 bases, with 17 bases between them. CDR1 is SQVTM and CDR2 is ANQGSEA in the germline V gene. The CDR3 is made up of 13 amino acids. The CDR3 nucleotides are TGCAGCGTCCTTTTTCAGGGTCGCCACGAGCAGTACTTC. Amino acid sequence: CSVLFQGRHEQYF.

CDR3: CSLGQAGGFYNEQFF. As DNA, the CDR3 is TGCAGTCTTGGACAAGCGGGAGGGTTCTACAATGAGCAGTTCTTC. The chain links TRBV29-1 to TRBJ2-1; the match to TRBD2 covers 10 bases. There are 15 residues in the CDR3. CDR1 and CDR2 from the germline V gene are SQVTM and ANQGSEA.

In regard to this clonotype: Compared with germline, one end of the junction differs, possibly owing to a read error. The rearrangement uses TRBV28 and TRBJ1-2; possibly TRBD1 for D (5 bases). Germline V gene lookup returns CDR1 MDHEN and CDR2 SYDVKM. CDR3 size: 13 residues. The CDR3 reads CASSEAQGDGHTF. In nucleotides, the CDR3 is TGTGCCAGTAGTGAGGCCCAGGGAGATGGCCACACCTTC.

The genes are TRBV29-1 and TRBJ1-1; weak D call: TRBD1 (5 bases). V dropped 6 bases and J dropped 0 bases, with 14 bases sitting between them. The CDR3 contains 14 residues. Germline V CDR1 and CDR2: SQVTM, ANQGSEA. The CDR3 DNA sequence: TGCAGCGTAAAACTGGGGCAGCTGAACACTGAAGCTTTCTTT. This sequence encodes CSVKLGQLNTEAFF.

Of note for this clonotype: A read error may account for a junction end that differs from germline. The chain carries TRBV15 and TRBJ2-6, with D hard to call. The length of the CDR3 is 16 residues. The germline V gene has CDR1 LNHNV and CDR2 YYDKDF (reference sequence). CDR3 amino acids: CTTIRDQGPGVNVLTF. CDR3 coding DNA: TGTACCACCATCAGAGATCAAGGTCCTGGGGTCAACGTCCTGACTTTC.

With respect to this clonotype: An end of the junction differs from the germline gene, which may be a read error. This chain uses TRBV11-1 with TRBJ2-1, with TRBD2 matching 8 bases. Germline V lookup: CDR1 SGHAT, CDR2 FQDESV (reference sequence). The CDR3 sequence is 13 residues long. As DNA, the CDR3 is TGTGCCAGCAGCTCGGGAGGGCCGAGTGAGCATTCCTTC. Protein product: CASSSGGPSEHSF.

Comments on this clonotype: Without the conserved terminal phenylalanine or tryptophan, this CDR3 likely stems from a read error. The chain couples TRBV20-1 to TRBJ2-3; D perhaps matches TRBD2 (5 bases). Germline-derived CDR1 and CDR2 are DFQATT and SNEGSKA (reference sequence). The V end was cut by 3 bases, the J end by 5 bases, with 6 bases between. CDR3 length equals 11 residues. The CDR3 protein is CSARSGDTQYS. CDR3 DNA sequence: TGCAGTGCTAGGAGCGGAGATACGCAGTATTCT.

Comment on this clonotype: The junction departs from germline at one end; a sequencing error may be responsible. The genes are TRBV29-1 and TRBJ2-2, with TRBD2 matching 9 bases. CDR1 is SQVTM, CDR2 ANQGSEA, per germline. The CDR3 runs to 15 residues. Written as DNA, the CDR3 is TGCAGCGTTGGGACTAGCGCGGCTAACACCGTGGAGCTGTTTTTC. It encodes CSVGTSAANTVELFF.

The chain couples TRBV13 to TRBJ2-4; D is tentatively TRBD1 or TRBD2 (5 bases each). Trimming cost V 6 bases and J 5 bases, with 20 bases left between them. Per germline, CDR1 PRHDT and CDR2 FYEKMQ (reference sequence). This CDR3 is 16 amino acids long. CDR3 protein: CASSLGTGWLQNIQYF. The CDR3 DNA sequence: TGTGCCAGCAGTCTAGGGACGGGATGGCTACAAAACATTCAGTACTTC.

This clonotype was counted a few times. The chain couples TRBV11-2 to TRBJ1-6; D is unresolved. CDR3 length: 15 residues. V was trimmed by 2 bases and J by 0 bases, leaving 5 bases between them. Germline assignment: CDR1 SGHAT and CDR2 FQNNGV. The CDR3, as DNA: TGTGCCAGCAGCTTACAGTGCTCCTATAATTCACCCCTCCACTTT. It specifies CASSLQCSYNSPLHF.

With respect to this clonotype: A read error may account for a junction end that differs from germline. The CDR3 bases are TGCAACGTTGAGGGCGGGGCCGGCATCACGGGTACGCAGTATTTT. Translation: CNVEGGAGITGTQYF. The gene calls are TRBV29-1 and TRBJ2-3, with a weak D call TRBD2 (6 bases). Looked up from germline, CDR1 is SQVTM and CDR2 is ANQGSEA. The CDR3 runs 15 residues.

About this clonotype: One junction end does not reproduce the germline sequence, and a read error may be involved. The rearrangement joins TRBV28 to TRBJ1-1; 9 bases align to TRBD1. CDR3 length: 15 amino acids. The germline V gene has CDR1 MDHEN and CDR2 SYDVKM. CDR3 bases: TGTGCCAACAGTTCCCCGACGACAGGGGGTAGTAGGGCTTTCTTT. It translates to CANSSPTTGGSRAFF.

Concerning this clonotype itself: Compared with germline, one end of the junction differs, possibly owing to a read error. The chain carries TRBV5-6 and TRBJ2-3; TRBD2 is a possible D gene (7 bases). CDR1 is SGHDT and CDR2 is YYEEEE in the germline V gene. The CDR3 totals 16 residues. CDR3: CASNFRGGGDRAPQCF. For the CDR3, the DNA is TGTGCCAGCAACTTTCGCGGAGGGGGGGACCGAGCTCCGCAGTGTTTT.

This clonotype has at least ten counts. V and J are TRBV24-1 and TRBJ2-1, with TRBD1 matching 7 bases. Germline V lookup: CDR1 KGHDR, CDR2 SFDVKD. The trim removed 4 bases at V and 5 bases at J, leaving 7 bases unmatched. The CDR3 contains 15 residues. In DNA form, the CDR3 reads TGTGCCACCAGTGACCCACGCGGACAGGACAATGAGCAGTTCTTC. It specifies CATSDPRGQDNEQFF.